Shown below are 3 T cell receptor beta chains from a single sample sequenced in a study of vaccination effects on CD4 cells after COVID-19. Measured with immunoSEQ multiplex PCR; TCRdb has only the in-frame clones, and not every one. The sample has just over 20,000 clones, about 69% seen once. No antigen has been identified for these receptors. In the ViraFEST assay, antigen-specific CD4+ clonotypes were identified by expansion after peptide-pool stimulation. Following 10 days of culture, CD4+ T cells were isolated. People in the vaccine group had not been infected with SARS-CoV-2 before, and their nucleocapsid antibodies were negative. The sample here was CD4+ T cells from PBMCs cultured with HCoV-NL63 spike peptides, taken before COVID-19 vaccination. These receptors were collected from a human donor who received a COVID-19 vaccine.

V gene TRBV11-2 combines with J gene TRBJ2-3, with TRBD2 matching 7 bases. V gave up 5 bases and J gave up 5 bases; unmatched junction bases: 13. Germline V gene data show CDR1 as SGHAT and CDR2 as FQNNGV. There are 16 residues in the CDR3. As DNA, the CDR3 is TGTGCCAGCAGCGCCGAGCGGGGCAACGTAATAGATACGCAGTATTTT. This gives the protein CASSAERGNVIDTQYF. Full variable domain (missing parts from reference TRBV11-2 and TRBJ2-3): EAGVAQSPRYKIIEKRQSVAFWCNPISGHATLYWYQQILGQGPKLLIQFQNNGVVDDSQLPKDRFSAERLKGVDSTLKIQPAKLEDSAVYLCASSAERGNVIDTQYFGPGTRLTVL.

This clone was detected only once. This rearrangement joins TRBV6-5 to TRBJ1-3; D gene uncertain. Trimming left V 8 bases short and J 1 base short, with 15 bases between. Germline-derived CDR1 and CDR2 are MNHEY and SVGAGI. CDR3 size: 15 residues. The CDR3 coding sequence is TGTGCCAGCTCCCCCAGGCAAGCTTCTGGAAACACCATATATTTT. Amino acid sequence: CASSPRQASGNTIYF.

DNA of the CDR3: TGTGCCAGTAGCCGACTAGCGCTTAACCAAGAGACCCAGTACTTC. Its translation is CASSRLALNQETQYF. The rearrangement joins TRBV19 to TRBJ2-5; 8 positions agree with TRBD2. Trimming removed 6 bases from V and 0 bases from J; junction bases left unmatched: 6. The CDR3 loop spans 15 amino acids. CDR1 and CDR2 from the germline V gene are LNHDA and SQIVND (reference sequence). The variable domain in full, with the rest retrieved from reference TRBV19 and TRBJ2-5, is DGGITQSPKYLFRKEGQNVTLSCEQNLNHDAMYWYRQDPGQGLRLIYYSQIVNDFQKGDIAEGYSVSREKKESFPLTVTSAQKNPTAFYLCASSRLALNQETQYFGPGTRLLVL.